The TCR beta chain under discussion was sequenced for a study of memory CD4+ T cells and cytomegalovirus serostatus. Per the authors' pipeline: Out-of-frame sequences were removed, leaving roughly 2.1 million distinct TCRbeta sequences. Clones were read by immunoSEQ multiplex PCR, and TCRdb kept only the in-frame ones, dropping some. Clonal size and the V and J genes are those of that table, whereas D and trimming came from the DNA. The sample yields just over 45,000 clones, around 77% seen once. Turning to this clone: The antigen remains unidentified.

The sort gate was single viable CD3+CD4+CD8-CD45RO+ cells for memory CD4+ T cells. CMV serostatus came from serum IgG against pp150, pp28, p38, p52. The CDR3 has 15 amino acids. The V end lost 1 base, the J end lost 5 bases, and 14 bases lay between the germline ends. Germline CDR1 is MGHRA and CDR2 is YSYEKL. Whole-study findings and limits: Each of approximately 73 CMV-associated TCRbeta sequences occurred in one to five individuals.

The chain carries TRBV4-1 and TRBJ2-5, with a possible D match to TRBD2 (5 bases). Material for sequencing was memory CD4+ T cells from blood. The sequence was collected from an adult in good health and CMV-seronegative. CDR3 sequence: CASSQAVTRGETQYF. CDR3 DNA: TGCGCCAGCAGCCAAGCTGTAACTAGAGGGGAGACCCAGTACTTC.